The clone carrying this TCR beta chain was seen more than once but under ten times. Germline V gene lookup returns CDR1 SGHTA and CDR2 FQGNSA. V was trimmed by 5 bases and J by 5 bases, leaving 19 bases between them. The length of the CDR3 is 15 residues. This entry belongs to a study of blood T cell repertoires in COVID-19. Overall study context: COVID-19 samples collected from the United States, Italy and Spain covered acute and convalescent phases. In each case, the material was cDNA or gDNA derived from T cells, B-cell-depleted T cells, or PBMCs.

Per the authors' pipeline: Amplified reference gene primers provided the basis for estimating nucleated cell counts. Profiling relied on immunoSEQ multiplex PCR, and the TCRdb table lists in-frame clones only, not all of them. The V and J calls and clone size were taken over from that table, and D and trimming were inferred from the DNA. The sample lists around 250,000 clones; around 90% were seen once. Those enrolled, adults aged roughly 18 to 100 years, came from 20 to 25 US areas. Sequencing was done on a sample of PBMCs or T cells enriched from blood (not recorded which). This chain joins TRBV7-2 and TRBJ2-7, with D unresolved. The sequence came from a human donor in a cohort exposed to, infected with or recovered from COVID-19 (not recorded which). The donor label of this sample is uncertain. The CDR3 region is CASSPFWLASNEQYF. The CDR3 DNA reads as TGTGCCAGCAGCCCATTCTGGCTGGCCTCGAACGAGCAGTACTTC.